What follows are 17 T cell receptor beta chains derived from one specimen sequenced in a study of shared clonotypes between healthy human individuals. This table comes from immunoSEQ multiplex PCR, and its TCRdb copy is limited to in-frame clones, with some not included. The sample carries about 710,000 clones, just under 75% recorded once. The sequenced sample consisted of memory CD4+ T cells sorted from blood. Subset of the sample: CD45RA-negative fraction. These receptors all come from a woman in her twenties or thirties in good health.

This chain connects TRBV2 to TRBJ1-5, with unresolved D. Trimming cost V 2 bases and J 4 bases, with 12 bases left between them. The CDR3 has 15 residues. CDR1 SNHLY and CDR2 FYNNEI come from the germline V gene. CDR3 sequence (DNA): TGTGCCAGCAGTGAAAGGGCCCCAATGAATCAGCCCCAGCATTTT. It specifies CASSERAPMNQPQHF.

This chain links TRBV10-3 with TRBJ2-7; weak D call: TRBD1 (5 bases). V lost 3 bases to trimming and J lost 2 bases, with 11 bases between them. Germline-derived CDR1 and CDR2 are ENHRY and SYGVKD. The length of the CDR3 is 14 residues. In nucleotides, the CDR3 is TGTGCCATCAGTGATCTCACAGGAACCTACGAGCAGTACTTC. Its protein product is CAISDLTGTYEQYF.

The rearrangement links TRBV5-6 to TRBJ1-3; 7 nucleotides line up with TRBD1. V was pared by 0 bases and J by 3 bases, with 9 bases of the junction left unmatched. CDR3 size: 17 residues. Germline CDR1 SGHDT, CDR2 YYEEEE. The CDR3 is CASSLGVTGVYGNTIYF. The DNA of the CDR3 is TGTGCCAGCAGCTTGGGGGTTACAGGGGTCTATGGAAACACCATATATTTT.

The rearrangement joins TRBV7-9 to TRBJ2-7; 10 positions match TRBD2. Unmatched junction bases numbered 1, after V lost 1 base and J lost 1 base. From germline, CDR1 is SEHNR and CDR2 FQNEAQ (reference sequence). This CDR3 has 15 amino acids. The CDR3 DNA is TGTGCCAGCAGCTTAGGACTAGCGGGTTCCTACGAGCAGTACTTC. It is translated as CASSLGLAGSYEQYF.

The rearrangement uses TRBV4-1 and TRBJ2-7, with 14 bases identical to TRBD2. The trim removed 4 bases at V and 6 bases at J, leaving 5 bases unmatched. The CDR3 contains 15 residues. From germline, CDR1 is MGHRA and CDR2 YSYEKL. The CDR3 DNA follows: TGCGCCAGCAGCCCCGGGACTAGCGGGAGTCGCGAGCAGTACTTC. Encoded protein: CASSPGTSGSREQYF.

CDR3 region: CASTPDRGETQYF. In nucleotides, the CDR3 is TGTGCCAGCACCCCGGACAGGGGAGAGACCCAGTACTTC. The rearrangement links TRBV25-1 to TRBJ2-5, with TRBD1 matching 9 bases. Germline lookup yields CDR1 MGHDK and CDR2 SYGVNS. This CDR3 is 13 amino acids long. Unmatched junction bases numbered 4, after V lost 7 bases and J lost 4 bases.

The V and J genes are TRBV11-2 and TRBJ2-7; 8 positions agree with TRBD1. V was pared by 4 bases and J by 3 bases, with 11 bases of the junction left unmatched. The CDR3 runs to 16 residues. CDR1 is SGHAT, CDR2 FQNNGV, per germline. The CDR3 region is CASSSTQGALGYEQYF. As DNA, the CDR3 is TGTGCCAGCAGCTCCACCCAGGGGGCGCTTGGCTACGAGCAGTACTTC.

This chain uses TRBV27 with TRBJ2-1; 8 bases are shared with TRBD2. In germline, CDR1 is MNHEY, CDR2 SMNVEV (reference sequence). The V gene end was trimmed by 2 bases and the J gene end by 7 bases; junction bases not matched to a gene: 7. The CDR3 contains 15 residues. CDR3 sequence: CASSLRPGRGNEQFF. The CDR3 coding sequence is TGTGCCAGCAGTTTACGTCCCGGGAGGGGTAATGAGCAGTTCTTC.

The chain has TRBV30 and TRBJ2-7; D call uncertain. This CDR3 comprises 14 residues. Between the trimmed V and J ends, which lost 5 bases and 2 bases, there was a span of 16 bases. Germline-derived CDR1 and CDR2 are GTSNPN and SVGIG (reference sequence). This chain's CDR3 is CAWGIGVATYEQYF. CDR3 DNA: TGTGCCTGGGGCATTGGAGTCGCTACCTACGAGCAGTACTTC.

The gene calls are TRBV5-1 and TRBJ2-3, with D perhaps being TRBD1 or TRBD2 (6 bases each). CDR3 length: 18 amino acids. Between the trimmed V and J ends, which lost 0 bases and 0 bases, there was a span of 17 bases. Germline assignment: CDR1 SGHRS and CDR2 YFSETQ. The CDR3, as DNA: TGCGCCAGCAGCTTGGGTTTTTACGGGGGCCTTAGCACAGATACGCAGTATTTT. This translates into CASSLGFYGGLSTDTQYF.

The chain carries TRBV4-1 and TRBJ2-2; 9 positions match TRBD2. CDR1 MGHRA and CDR2 YSYEKL come from the germline V gene. The CDR3 covers 16 residues. Trimming took 1 base from V and 5 from J; bases not matched to a gene: 5. CDR3 DNA sequence: TGCGCCAGCAGCCAAGGTCAACTAGCGGGTACCGGGGAGCTGTTTTTT. It is translated as CASSQGQLAGTGELFF.

This chain uses TRBV7-2 with TRBJ2-5; 7 positions agree with TRBD2. Trimming at V came to 2 bases and at J to 4 bases, leaving 7 bases not matched to a gene. Germline V gene sequence: CDR1 SGHTA, CDR2 FQGNSA. The CDR3 is 15 residues long. As DNA, the CDR3 is TGTGCCAGCAGCTTACGTTCGGGGGGAGCAGAGACCCAGTACTTC. It translates to CASSLRSGGAETQYF.

Only a few counts were recorded for this clone. The genes are TRBV2 and TRBJ1-1, with D hard to call. The germline gives CDR1 SNHLY, CDR2 FYNNEI. This CDR3 has 14 residues. The V end was cut by 5 bases, the J end by 3 bases, with 13 bases between. The CDR3 DNA follows: TGTGCCAGCAGTAAGGACGCCACGGACACTGAAGCTTTCTTT. Its translation: CASSKDATDTEAFF.

This clone was observed a single time. The V call is TRBV28, the J call TRBJ2-2, with a possible D match to TRBD2 (6 bases). The CDR3 has 15 residues. Germline V gene sequence: CDR1 MDHEN, CDR2 SYDVKM. Trimming cost V 3 bases and J 8 bases, with 16 bases left between them. DNA of the CDR3: TGTGCCAGCAGTTTTGAGGGGACTCCGGCGGGGGAGCTGTTTTTT. Protein product: CASSFEGTPAGELFF.

This clone was seen more than once but under ten times. The sample carries other DNA sequences with the same CDR3. The chain couples TRBV5-4 to TRBJ2-5; the D is unclear. Per germline, CDR1 SGHNT and CDR2 YYREEE (reference sequence). Trimming took 0 bases from V and 3 from J, leaving 3 bases between them. The CDR3 is 12 residues long. CDR3 DNA: TGTGCCAGCAGCTTGGACGAAGAGACCCAGTACTTC. As protein: CASSLDEETQYF.

V is TRBV27 and J is TRBJ2-4; the D gene could be TRBD1 or TRBD2 (5 bases each). The V gene lost 5 bases and the J gene lost 7 bases, with 24 bases spanning the gap. Germline V gene sequence: CDR1 MNHEY, CDR2 SMNVEV (reference sequence). The CDR3 contains 17 residues. The CDR3 DNA is TGTGCCAGCAGTACGGGAATTAGGACGGGGCAAAGTAACATTCAGTACTTC. Translating it yields CASSTGIRTGQSNIQYF.

This clone has ten or more counts. This chain links TRBV5-4 with TRBJ2-1, with TRBD2 matching 10 bases. Per the germline V gene, CDR1 is SGHNT and CDR2 is YYREEE (reference sequence). The CDR3 is made up of 15 amino acids. V lost 4 bases and J lost 4; bases outside the gene matches: 5. The CDR3 DNA follows: TGTGCCAGCAGCCGTACTAGCGGGACTTACAATGAGCAGTTCTTC. This sequence encodes CASSRTSGTYNEQFF.